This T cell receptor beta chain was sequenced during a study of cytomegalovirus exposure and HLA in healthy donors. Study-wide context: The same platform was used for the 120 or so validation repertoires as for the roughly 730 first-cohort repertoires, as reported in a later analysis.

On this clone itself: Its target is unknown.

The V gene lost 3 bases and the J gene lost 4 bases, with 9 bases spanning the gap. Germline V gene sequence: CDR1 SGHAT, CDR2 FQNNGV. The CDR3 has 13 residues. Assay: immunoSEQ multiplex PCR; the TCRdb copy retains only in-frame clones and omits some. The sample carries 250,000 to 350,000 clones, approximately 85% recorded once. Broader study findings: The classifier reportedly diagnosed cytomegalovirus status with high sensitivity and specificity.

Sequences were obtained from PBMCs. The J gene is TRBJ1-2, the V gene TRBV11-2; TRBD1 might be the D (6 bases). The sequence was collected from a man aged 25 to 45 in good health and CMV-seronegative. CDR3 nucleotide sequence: TGTGCCAGCAGCTTCGGACAGACCTATGGCTACACCTTC. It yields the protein CASSFGQTYGYTF.